Listed here are 10 T cell receptor beta chains from one sample, sequenced in a study of breast tumors, draining lymph nodes, adjacent tissues. Samples came from axillary lymph nodes draining the breast cancer. TCRdb independently ran MiXCR on the multiplex PCR reads; one entry per CDR3 protein. The sample shows 200,000 to 250,000 distinct CDR3 sequences, approximately 36% of them seen only once. The sequenced sample consisted of axillary lymph node tissue. These receptors were obtained from a female donor with breast cancer. Some clones in this sample may be carry-over from other donors' samples.

Ten or more counts support this clonotype. The V and J genes are TRBV11-3 and TRBJ2-5; D perhaps matches TRBD1 (5 bases). Germline CDR1 is SGHNT and CDR2 is YENEEA. Deletions cut 0 bases from V and 5 bases from J, with 13 bases between. The CDR3 loop spans 15 amino acids. CDR3 region: CASSLDRKGSETQYF. Written as DNA, the CDR3 is TGTGCCAGCAGCTTAGATCGTAAGGGGTCGGAGACCCAGTACTTC.

This clonotype was counted ten times or more. The V call is TRBV3-1, the J call TRBJ1-2; maybe TRBD1 (5 bases). V dropped 4 bases and J dropped 4 bases, with 19 bases sitting between them. Germline V gene lookup returns CDR1 LGHDT and CDR2 YNNKEL (reference sequence). The CDR3 is 16 amino acids. Here the CDR3 reads CASSPGERDLSYGYTF. The CDR3 bases are TGTGCCAGCAGCCCGGGGGAACGGGATCTGTCCTATGGCTACACCTTC.

There are many counts of this clonotype. The chain couples TRBV19 to TRBJ1-5; D is unresolved. Germline assignment: CDR1 LNHDA and CDR2 SQIVND (reference sequence). There are 14 residues in the CDR3. V lost 3 bases and J lost 4, with 10 bases in between. The CDR3 DNA reads as TGTGCCAGTAGTATTCAGGCCGCTAATCAGCCCCAGCATTTT. It encodes CASSIQAANQPQHF.

The gene calls are TRBV10-3 and TRBJ2-3, with 9 bases fitting TRBD2. Germline assignment: CDR1 ENHRY and CDR2 SYGVKD. CDR3 length equals 17 residues. The ends lost 0 bases at V and 3 bases at J; junction bases unmatched: 7. CDR3 bases: TGTGCCATCAGTGAGTCTGCTAGCGGGATGGCAACAGATACGCAGTATTTT. It encodes CAISESASGMATDTQYF.

As to this clonotype: A much bigger clone sits one base away, suggesting this may be a read error. This chain connects TRBV7-9 to TRBJ2-5, with D possibly matching TRBD2 (6 bases). Germline values: CDR1 SEHNR, CDR2 FQNEAQ (reference sequence). This CDR3 has 16 amino acids. In DNA, the CDR3 is TGTGCCAGCAGCTTAAGGTGGAGGGGCCACCAAGAGGCCCAGTACTTC. Protein: CASSLRWRGHQEAQYF.

The rearrangement joins TRBV5-1 to TRBJ1-5; 8 bases match TRBD1. There are 13 residues in the CDR3. CDR1 and CDR2 (germline): SGHRS, YFSETQ. V trimming: 5 bases; J trimming: 6 bases; junction bases outside the gene matches: 4. The CDR3 sequence: CASSRQGSQPQHF. DNA for the CDR3: TGCGCCAGCAGTAGACAGGGGAGTCAGCCCCAGCATTTT.

This clonotype has ten or more counts. V is TRBV5-1 and J is TRBJ1-4, with no clear D. CDR1 and CDR2 from the germline V gene are SGHRS and YFSETQ. Trimming left V 0 bases short and J 5 bases short, with 11 bases between. The CDR3 loop spans 15 amino acids. The CDR3 sequence is CASSLDSQINEKLFF. The CDR3 DNA is TGCGCCAGCAGCTTGGATTCTCAGATAAATGAAAAACTGTTTTTT.

The rearrangement joins TRBV25-1 to TRBJ2-1; 7 positions agree with TRBD1. The CDR3 length is 16 residues. Germline V CDR1 and CDR2: MGHDK, SYGVNS. J gave up 0 bases and V 3 bases, and 5 bases lay outside the gene matches. The CDR3 reads CASSDLGQSSYNEQFF. In DNA form, the CDR3 reads TGTGCCAGCAGTGACCTGGGACAGAGCTCCTACAATGAGCAGTTCTTC.

The gene calls are TRBV30 and TRBJ2-2, with 10 bases lining up with TRBD1. CDR3 length equals 16 residues. The junction had 4 bases not matched to a gene; V was cut back by 3 bases and J by 0 bases. CDR1 GTSNPN and CDR2 SVGIG come from the germline V gene (reference sequence). The CDR3 nucleotides are TGTGCCTGGAGACGACAGGGGGCTGCGAACACCGGGGAGCTGTTTTTT. It translates to CAWRRQGAANTGELFF.

This clonotype was seen more than once but under ten times. V is TRBV3-1 and J is TRBJ2-5; D unresolved. The V gene's germline CDR1 is LGHDT and CDR2 YNNKEL (reference sequence). This CDR3 region has 13 residues. Trimming stripped 5 bases from V and 2 bases from J, with 9 bases between. This chain's CDR3 is CASSDGRQETQYF. CDR3 DNA sequence: TGTGCCAGCAGCGATGGGCGGCAAGAGACCCAGTACTTC.